This T cell receptor beta chain was captured in a study of regulatory dendritic cells for organ transplantation (dated by TCRdb to about 2017). Background on the whole study: To make regulatory dendritic cells, monocytes were cultured with vitamin D3 on days 0 and 4 and with IL-10 on day 4. On day 6, LPS was added to the DC cultures so that the response of the DCs to a potent maturation-inducing agent could be evaluated. TCRbeta repertoires were sequenced from sorted naive and memory CD4+ and CD8+ T cells before and after allostimulation with regulatory or mature dendritic cells. What the authors observed across the whole study: Only a couple of subjects were sequenced, and the authors noted considerable between-individual heterogeneity in the alloreactive memory CD8+ T cell pool. Of the resting subsets, the one holding the most alloreactive TCR clonotypes was memory CD8+ T cells. In both subjects, allostimulation led to expansion of memory CD8+ clones, though the expansion induced by regulatory dendritic cells appeared to be more limited than that induced by mature dendritic cells. The repertoires of naive CD4+ and CD8+ T cells were highly diverse, while memory cell repertoires were less diverse, with memory CD8+ cells being the most oligoclonal.

For this clone: There is no known antigen for this receptor. No base quality information exists; no much larger clone differs at one position.

Sorted T cell subsets were CFSE-labeled and co-cultured for 4 to 5 days with allogeneic regulatory or mature dendritic cells at a 1:10 DC:T ratio. Naive T cells were sorted as CD45RA+ and memory T cells as CD45RO+ CD4+ or CD8+ cells by FACS. T cells for TCR sequencing came from a couple of healthy control subjects. Genomic DNA was extracted with the Qiagen DNeasy Blood & Tissue Kit. The germline ends are 10 bases apart after V is trimmed by 3 bases and J by 1 base. The CDR3 contains 14 residues, cysteine and phenylalanine counted. Solely the CDR3 DNA is kept, with 42 bases framed from the first base. The germline V gene encodes CDR1 SGHRS and CDR2 YFSETQ. A multiplexed two-step PCR with Vbeta-specific forward primers and Jbeta-specific reverse primers was used to amplify the TCRbeta CDR3 regions. The TCRbeta libraries were sequenced on an Illumina instrument via the immunoSEQ service. The study's processing was this. IMGT annotation was used to assign V, D and J genes, and synthetic CDR3 analogues were used to correct counts for multiplex PCR bias. In the immunoSEQ Analyzer, repertoire clonality was calculated as one minus normalized Shannon entropy. Whether a clone counted as expanded was decided by Fisher's exact test with Benjamini-Hochberg false discovery rate control and a two-tailed cutoff of P<0.01. In TCRdb, the immuneACCESS table is reduced to in-frame sequences with V and J assigned. These tables do not hold every clone; where another copy was compared, an unresolved V gene accounts for under half, and the others remain unexplained. V and J calls and clone size are given by that table; D and trimming were obtained from the DNA. The table for this sample lists 6,000 to 8,500 clones; about 70% of them were counted only once. The ten largest clones capture 3% to 4% of the sample.

Input material: memory CD4+ T cells from blood cultured with dendritic cells. This sample's cell subset or site label indicates: CD45RO+ memory T cells. Recombination connected TRBV5-1 to TRBJ2-5, with the D gene not clear enough to name. The TCR was taken from a human donor in good health. The CDR3 protein: CASSSYVGQETQYF. The nucleotide sequence is given as TGCGCCAGCAGCTCGTATGTCGGCCAAGAGACCCAGTACTTC.